Listed below are T cell receptor beta chains from one sample, sequenced in a study of cytomegalovirus exposure and HLA in healthy donors. Profiling relied on immunoSEQ multiplex PCR, and the TCRdb table lists in-frame clones only, not all of them. In the table there are 100,000 to 150,000 clones, approximately 10% of which are singletons. The sample taken for sequencing was PBMCs. The receptors come from a woman between 18 and 29 years old in good health and CMV-seropositive. CDR3s leave out the opening cysteine and the closing phenylalanine or tryptophan. Each record gives: clone size, J gene, V gene, CDR3 protein. Not every row has a clone size; where given, it reads once, few, many or a size class.

NA | TRBJ2-7 | TRBV6-8 | ASSQGPGQDLGWQY
few | TRBJ2-2 | TRBV19 | ASSILAGVAGELF
few | TRBJ2-1 | TRBV28 | ASSPLGLAGGNEQF
NA | TRBJ1-3 | TRBV7-9 | ASSSVDTIY
NA | TRBJ1-2 | TRBV6-5 | ASSSFGSYGYT
NA | TRBJ2-7 | TRBV30 | AWRARDSSYEQY
NA | TRBJ2-1 | TRBV7-7 | ASSLIGGSAIGEQF
few | TRBJ1-1 | TRBV29-1 | SVLRIMNTEAF
few | TRBJ2-1 | TRBV29-1 | SVGQGGEQF
few | NA | TRBV4-1 | ASSLGPLVSEQY
few | TRBJ2-5 | TRBV5-4 | ASSQLGPEETQY
NA | TRBJ2-6 | TRBV5-1 | ASSWAGSGSGANVLT
few | TRBJ1-2 | TRBV7-2 | ASSLSWTGGNYGYT
many | TRBJ1-5 | TRBV6-1 | ASSGFAGTGGSQPQH
few | TRBJ1-2 | TRBV4-1 | ASSQDGWREDGYT
NA | TRBJ2-1 | TRBV7-9 | ASSSPQVSEQF
few | TRBJ1-2 | TRBV4-1 | ASSQDRATGAAGYT
NA | TRBJ2-2 | TRBV11-1 | ASSPFREASGELF
NA | TRBJ1-1 | TRBV30 | AWSGIANTEAF
NA | TRBJ1-1 | TRBV5-1 | ASSFGTGTEAF
few | TRBJ1-2 | TRBV30 | AWSVSSDGYT
NA | TRBJ1-5 | TRBV28 | ASSFQGQGNQPQH
few | TRBJ1-2 | TRBV10-3 | AIRNRETNYGYT
few | TRBJ1-1 | TRBV7-3 | ASSQIENTEAF
NA | TRBJ1-2 | TRBV20-1 | SASINYGYT
NA | TRBJ2-1 | TRBV7-9 | ASSRPLTSGSMTHNEQF